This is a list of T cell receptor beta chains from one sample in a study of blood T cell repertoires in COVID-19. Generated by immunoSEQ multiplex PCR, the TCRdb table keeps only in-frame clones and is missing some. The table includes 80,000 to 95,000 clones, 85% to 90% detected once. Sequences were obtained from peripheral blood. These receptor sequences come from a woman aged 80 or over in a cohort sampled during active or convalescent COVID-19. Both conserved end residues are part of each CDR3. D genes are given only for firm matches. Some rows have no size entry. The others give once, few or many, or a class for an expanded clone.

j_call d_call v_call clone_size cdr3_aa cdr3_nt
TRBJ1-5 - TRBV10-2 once CASSESTRNQPQHF TGCGCCAGCAGTGAGTCGACCAGGAATCAGCCCCAGCATTTT
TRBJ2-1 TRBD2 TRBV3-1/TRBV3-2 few CASSQDLLAAYNEQFF TGTGCCAGCAGCCAAGATTTGCTAGCGGCATACAATGAGCAGTTCTTC
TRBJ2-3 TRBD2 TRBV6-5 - CASSWREGGDTQYF TGTGCCAGCAGTTGGCGGGAGGGAGGAGATACGCAGTATTTT
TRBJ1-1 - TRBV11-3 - CASRHTGHTEAFF TGTGCCAGCAGGCATACAGGGCACACTGAAGCTTTCTTT
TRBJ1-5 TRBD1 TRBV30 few CAWSVGQGNQPQHF TGTGCCTGGAGTGTGGGACAGGGCAATCAGCCCCAGCATTTT
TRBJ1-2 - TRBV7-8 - CASSLAYGGRKDGYTF TGTGCCAGCAGCTTAGCATACGGGGGGCGAAAGGACGGCTACACCTTC
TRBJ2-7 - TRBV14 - CASSQVPRLDEQYF TGTGCCAGCAGCCAAGTGCCTAGGTTGGACGAGCAGTACTTC
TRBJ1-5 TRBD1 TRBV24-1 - CATSDLRPGGANNQPQHF TGTGCCACCAGTGACCTCAGGCCAGGGGGCGCGAACAATCAGCCCCAGCATTTT
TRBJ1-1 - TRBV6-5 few CASRGGTEAFF TGTGCCAGCAGGGGCGGGACTGAAGCTTTCTTT
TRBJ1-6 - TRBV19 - CASSSNSPLHF TGTGCCAGTAGTTCGAATTCACCCCTCCACTTT
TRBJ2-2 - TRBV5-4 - CASRSLDHGELFF TGTGCCAGCAGGTCACTAGACCACGGGGAGCTGTTTTTT
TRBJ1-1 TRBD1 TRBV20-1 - CSASKTGGVRRNTEAFF TGCAGTGCTAGTAAGACAGGGGGTGTAAGGAGGAACACTGAAGCTTTCTTT
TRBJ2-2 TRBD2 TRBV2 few CATRPTSGKTGELFF TGTGCCACCCGCCCGACTAGCGGGAAAACCGGGGAGCTGTTTTTT
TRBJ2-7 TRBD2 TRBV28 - CASSYTSGRSYEQYF TGTGCCAGCAGCTACACTAGCGGGAGAAGCTACGAGCAGTACTTC
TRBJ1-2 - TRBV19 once CASSIAGAGYYGYTF TGTGCCAGTAGTATAGCTGGCGCAGGGTACTATGGCTACACCTTC
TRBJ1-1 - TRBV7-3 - CASSLTAVSTEAFF TGTGCCAGCAGCTTAACGGCCGTCAGTACTGAAGCTTTCTTT
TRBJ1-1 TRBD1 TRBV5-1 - CASSSWDRGGTEAFF TGCGCCAGCAGCTCCTGGGACAGGGGTGGAACTGAAGCTTTCTTT
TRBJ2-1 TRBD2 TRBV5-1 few CASTEGGTSNEQFF TGCGCCAGCACCGAGGGGGGGACTAGCAATGAGCAGTTCTTC
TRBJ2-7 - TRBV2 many CASRAAGPYQQYF TGTGCCAGCAGGGCGGCAGGGCCCTATCAGCAGTACTTC
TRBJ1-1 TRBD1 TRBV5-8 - CASRPHGGTVNTEAFF TGTGCCAGCAGGCCCCACGGAGGGACAGTAAACACTGAAGCTTTCTTT
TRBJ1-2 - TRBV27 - CASSTTGWHYGYTF TGTGCCAGCAGTACCACAGGGTGGCACTATGGCTACACCTTC
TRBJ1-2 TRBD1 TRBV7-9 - CASSFGTGHNYGYTF TGTGCCAGCAGCTTTGGGACAGGCCACAACTATGGCTACACCTTC
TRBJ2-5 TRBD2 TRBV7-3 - CASGLAGAGETQYF TGTGCCAGCGGACTAGCGGGAGCGGGGGAGACCCAGTACTTC
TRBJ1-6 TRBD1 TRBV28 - CASSSGQGNSPLHF TGTGCCAGCAGCAGTGGACAGGGCAATTCACCCCTCCACTTT
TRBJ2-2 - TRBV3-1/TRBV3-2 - CASSQRDYTGELFF TGTGCCAGCAGCCAACGAGACTATACCGGGGAGCTGTTTTTT
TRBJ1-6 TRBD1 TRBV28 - CASSLRPLGQSSYNSPLHF TGTGCCAGCAGTTTACGCCCCCTGGGACAGAGCTCCTATAATTCACCCCTCCACTTT
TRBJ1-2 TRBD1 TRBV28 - CASSQPGQGDYGYTF TGTGCCAGCAGTCAACCGGGACAGGGGGACTATGGCTACACCTTC
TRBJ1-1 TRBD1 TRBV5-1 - CASSLVTGGREAFF TGCGCCAGCAGCTTGGTGACAGGGGGAAGAGAAGCTTTCTTT
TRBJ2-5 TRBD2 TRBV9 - CASSPWLSGRGGEETQYF TGTGCCAGCAGCCCTTGGCTTAGCGGGAGGGGCGGGGAAGAGACCCAGTACTTC
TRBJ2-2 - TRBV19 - CASMGAGELFF TGTGCCAGTATGGGAGCGGGGGAGCTGTTTTTT
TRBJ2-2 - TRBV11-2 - CASNPVGRNTGELFF TGTGCCAGCAACCCTGTCGGGAGGAACACCGGGGAGCTGTTTTTT
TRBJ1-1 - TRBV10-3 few CAISDPMDSPNTEAFF TGTGCCATCAGTGATCCCATGGACTCTCCAAACACTGAAGCTTTCTTT
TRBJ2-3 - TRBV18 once CASSLSTDTQYF TGTGCCAGCTCACTAAGCACAGATACGCAGTATTTT
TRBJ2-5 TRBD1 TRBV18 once CASSRRQGRGETQYF TGTGCCAGCTCGCGTCGACAGGGACGGGGCGAGACCCAGTACTTC
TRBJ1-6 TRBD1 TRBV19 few CASRRTGPDSPLHF TGTGCCAGTAGAAGGACAGGGCCCGATTCACCCCTCCACTTT
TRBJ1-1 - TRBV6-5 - CASSYSEVGTEAFF TGTGCCAGCAGTTACTCTGAGGTAGGCACTGAAGCTTTCTTT
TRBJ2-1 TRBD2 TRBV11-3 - CASSFLSGPTYNEQFF TGTGCCAGCAGCTTCCTTAGCGGGCCGACCTACAATGAGCAGTTCTTC
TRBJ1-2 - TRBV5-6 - CASSLAKGNYGYTF TGTGCCAGCAGCTTGGCCAAGGGGAACTATGGCTACACCTTC
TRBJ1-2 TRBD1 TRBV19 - CASSIGSGTGGQVYGYTF TGTGCCAGTAGTATAGGGTCCGGGACAGGGGGCCAGGTCTATGGCTACACCTTC
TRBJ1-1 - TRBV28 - CASSGWTAMNTEAFF TGTGCCAGCAGTGGGTGGACAGCAATGAACACTGAAGCTTTCTTT
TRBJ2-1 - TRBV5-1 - CASSLPQGEQFF TGCGCCAGCAGCCTGCCACAGGGTGAGCAGTTCTTC
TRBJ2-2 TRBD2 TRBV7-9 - CASSPHSGMYTGELFF TGTGCCAGCAGCCCCCATAGCGGGATGTACACCGGGGAGCTGTTTTTT
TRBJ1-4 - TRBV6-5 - CASSTPGYGKLFF TGTGCCAGCAGTACCCCGGGGTACGGAAAACTGTTTTTT
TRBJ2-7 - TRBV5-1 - CASSPGTEGSEQYF TGCGCCAGCAGCCCCGGGACGGAGGGGTCCGAGCAGTACTTC
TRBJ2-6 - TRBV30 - CAWSPGGGANVLTF TGTGCCTGGTCCCCCGGGGGAGGGGCCAACGTCCTGACTTTC
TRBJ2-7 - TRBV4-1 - CASSQDPRYYEQYF TGCGCCAGCAGCCAAGATCCCCGCTACTACGAGCAGTACTTC
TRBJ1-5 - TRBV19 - CASSQSNQPQHF TGTGCCAGTAGTCAGAGCAATCAGCCCCAGCATTTT
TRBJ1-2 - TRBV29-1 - CSVEEATYGYTF TGCAGCGTTGAAGAAGCCACCTATGGCTACACCTTC
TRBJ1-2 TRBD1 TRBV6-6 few CASSPGQGAGYTF TGTGCCAGCAGTCCCGGACAGGGAGCAGGCTACACCTTC
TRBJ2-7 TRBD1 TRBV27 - CASSYGTGPPSYEQYF TGTGCCAGCAGTTATGGGACAGGGCCCCCATCCTACGAGCAGTACTTC
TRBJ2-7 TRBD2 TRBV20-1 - CSASRPGGPYEQYF TGCAGTGCTAGTCGGCCGGGAGGGCCTTACGAGCAGTACTTC
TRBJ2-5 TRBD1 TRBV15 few CATSRGGQQETQYF TGTGCCACCAGCAGAGGGGGACAGCAAGAGACCCAGTACTTC
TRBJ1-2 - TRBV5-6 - CASSLAGNYGYTF TGTGCCAGCAGCTTGGCAGGGAACTATGGCTACACCTTC
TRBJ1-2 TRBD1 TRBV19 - CARPKTGERNGYTF TGTGCCAGACCAAAGACAGGGGAAAGAAATGGCTACACCTTC
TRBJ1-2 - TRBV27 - CASSLRMLEGVGGYTF TGTGCCAGCAGTTTAAGGATGCTAGAGGGGGTCGGTGGCTACACCTTC
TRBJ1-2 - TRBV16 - CASSRPTGTFNYGYTF TGTGCCAGCAGCCGCCCGACCGGGACATTTAACTATGGCTACACCTTC
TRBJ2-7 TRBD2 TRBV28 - CASSSRTSVYSYEQYF TGTGCCAGCAGTTCCCGGACTAGCGTGTACTCCTACGAGCAGTACTTC
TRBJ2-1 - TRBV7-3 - CASSMTGSYNEQFF TGTGCCAGCAGCATGACTGGGTCCTACAATGAGCAGTTCTTC